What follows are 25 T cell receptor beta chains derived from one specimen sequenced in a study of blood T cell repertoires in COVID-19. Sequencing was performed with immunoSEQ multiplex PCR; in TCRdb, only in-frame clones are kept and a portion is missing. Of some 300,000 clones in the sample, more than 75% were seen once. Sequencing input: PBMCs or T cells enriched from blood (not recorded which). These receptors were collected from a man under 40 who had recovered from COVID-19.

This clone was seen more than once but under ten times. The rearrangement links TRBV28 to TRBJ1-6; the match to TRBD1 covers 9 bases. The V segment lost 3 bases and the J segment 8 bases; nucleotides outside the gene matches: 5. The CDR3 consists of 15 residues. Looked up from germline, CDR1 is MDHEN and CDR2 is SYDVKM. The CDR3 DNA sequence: TGTGCCAGCAGTTTGGGAGACAGGGGGTATTCACCCCTCCACTTT. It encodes CASSLGDRGYSPLHF.

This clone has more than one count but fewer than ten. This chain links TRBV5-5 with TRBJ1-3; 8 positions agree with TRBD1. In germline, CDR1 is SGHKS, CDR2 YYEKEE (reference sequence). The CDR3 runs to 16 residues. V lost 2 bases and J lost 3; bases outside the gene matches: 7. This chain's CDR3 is CASSLPGDRSGNTIYF. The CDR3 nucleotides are TGTGCCAGCAGCTTACCTGGGGACAGGAGTGGAAACACCATATATTTT.

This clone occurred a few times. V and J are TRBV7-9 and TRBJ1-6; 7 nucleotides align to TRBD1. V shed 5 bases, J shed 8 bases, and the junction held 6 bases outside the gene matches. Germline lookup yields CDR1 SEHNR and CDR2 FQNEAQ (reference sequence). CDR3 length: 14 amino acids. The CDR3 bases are TGTGCCAGCAGCCTGACAGGGAATCATTCACCCCTCCACTTT. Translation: CASSLTGNHSPLHF.

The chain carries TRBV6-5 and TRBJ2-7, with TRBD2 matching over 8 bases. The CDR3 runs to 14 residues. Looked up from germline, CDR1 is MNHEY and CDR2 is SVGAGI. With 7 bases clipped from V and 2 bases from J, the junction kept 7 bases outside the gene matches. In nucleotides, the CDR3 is TGTGCCAGCATGCGGGGGGCAGGGGCCTACGAGCAGTACTTC. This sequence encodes CASMRGAGAYEQYF.

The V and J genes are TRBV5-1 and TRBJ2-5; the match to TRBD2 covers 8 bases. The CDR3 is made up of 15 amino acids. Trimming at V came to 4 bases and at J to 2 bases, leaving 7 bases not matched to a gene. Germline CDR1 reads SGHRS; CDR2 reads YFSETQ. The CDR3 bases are TGCGCCAGCAGCCCGAGCGGGAGTCCTCAAGAGACCCAGTACTTC. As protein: CASSPSGSPQETQYF.

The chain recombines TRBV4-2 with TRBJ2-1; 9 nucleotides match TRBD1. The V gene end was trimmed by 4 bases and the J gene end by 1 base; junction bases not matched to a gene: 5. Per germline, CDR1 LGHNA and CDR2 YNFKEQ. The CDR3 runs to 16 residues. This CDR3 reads CASSPQGASSYNEQFF. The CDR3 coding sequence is TGTGCCAGCAGCCCACAGGGGGCGTCGTCCTACAATGAGCAGTTCTTC.

The CDR3 bases are TGTGCCAGTAGTACCGACAGGGGATCCTACGAGCAGTACTTC. Protein: CASSTDRGSYEQYF. The V call is TRBV19, the J call TRBJ2-7; 8 bases are a match to TRBD1. Germline V gene data show CDR1 as LNHDA and CDR2 as SQIVND (reference sequence). Losses at the gene ends were 4 bases for V and 1 base for J; bases not matched to a gene: 3. The CDR3 has 14 amino acids.

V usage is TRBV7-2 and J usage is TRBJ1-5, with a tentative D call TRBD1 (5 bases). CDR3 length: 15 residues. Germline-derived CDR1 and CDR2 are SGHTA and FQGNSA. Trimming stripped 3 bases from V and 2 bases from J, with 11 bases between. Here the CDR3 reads CASSLALRGNQPQHF. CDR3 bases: TGTGCCAGCAGCTTGGCGCTCAGGGGCAATCAGCCCCAGCATTTT.

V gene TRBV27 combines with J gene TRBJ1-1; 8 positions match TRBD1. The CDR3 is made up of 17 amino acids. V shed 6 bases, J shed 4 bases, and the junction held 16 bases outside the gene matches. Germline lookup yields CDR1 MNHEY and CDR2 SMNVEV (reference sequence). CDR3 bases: TGTGCCAGCAGCCTAAAGGGCCTACAGGGGGAAGGCACTGAAGCTTTCTTT. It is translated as CASSLKGLQGEGTEAFF.

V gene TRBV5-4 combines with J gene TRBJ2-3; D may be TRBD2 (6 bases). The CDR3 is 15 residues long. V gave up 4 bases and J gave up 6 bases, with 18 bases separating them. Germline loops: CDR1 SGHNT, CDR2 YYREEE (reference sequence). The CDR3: CASSPGGGEEDTQYF. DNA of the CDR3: TGTGCCAGCAGCCCCGGTGGAGGGGAGGAGGATACGCAGTATTTT.

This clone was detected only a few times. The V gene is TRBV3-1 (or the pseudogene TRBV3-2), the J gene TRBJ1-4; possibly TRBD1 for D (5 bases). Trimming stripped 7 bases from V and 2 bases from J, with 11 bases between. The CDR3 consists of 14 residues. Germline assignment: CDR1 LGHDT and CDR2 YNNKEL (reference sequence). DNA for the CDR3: TGTGCCAGCACTCCGGAGGGGACTAATGAAAAACTGTTTTTT. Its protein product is CASTPEGTNEKLFF.

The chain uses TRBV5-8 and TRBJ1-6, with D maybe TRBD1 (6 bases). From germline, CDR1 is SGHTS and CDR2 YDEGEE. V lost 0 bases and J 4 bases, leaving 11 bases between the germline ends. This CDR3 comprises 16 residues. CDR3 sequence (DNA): TGTGCCAGCAGCTTGGTGTCCGGACAGTATAATTCACCCCTCCACTTT. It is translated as CASSLVSGQYNSPLHF.

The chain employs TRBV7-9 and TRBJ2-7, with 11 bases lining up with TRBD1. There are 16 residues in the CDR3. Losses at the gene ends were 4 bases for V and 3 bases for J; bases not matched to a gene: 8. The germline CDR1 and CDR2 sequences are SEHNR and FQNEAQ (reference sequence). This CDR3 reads CASSSTGTGGFYEQYF. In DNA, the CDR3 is TGTGCCAGCAGCTCCACCGGGACAGGGGGATTCTACGAGCAGTACTTC.

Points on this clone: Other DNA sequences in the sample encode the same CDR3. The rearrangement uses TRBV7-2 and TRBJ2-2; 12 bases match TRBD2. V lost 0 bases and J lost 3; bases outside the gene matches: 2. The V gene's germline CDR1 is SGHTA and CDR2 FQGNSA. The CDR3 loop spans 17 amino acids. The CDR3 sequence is CASSLARLAGDTGELFF. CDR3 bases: TGTGCCAGCAGCTTAGCGAGACTAGCGGGGGACACCGGGGAGCTGTTTTTT.

This chain's CDR3 is CASRDRGPGNTIYF. CDR3 coding DNA: TGTGCCAGCAGGGACAGGGGGCCTGGAAACACCATATATTTT. The rearrangement joins TRBV2 to TRBJ1-3; the match to TRBD1 covers 11 bases. Trimming at V came to 6 bases and at J to 2 bases, leaving 0 bases not matched to a gene. The length of the CDR3 is 14 residues. CDR1 is SNHLY and CDR2 is FYNNEI in the germline V gene.

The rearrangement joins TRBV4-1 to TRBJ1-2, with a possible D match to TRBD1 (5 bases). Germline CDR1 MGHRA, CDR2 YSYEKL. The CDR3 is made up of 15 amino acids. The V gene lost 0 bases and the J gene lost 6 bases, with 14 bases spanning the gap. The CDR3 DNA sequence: TGCGCCAGCAGCCAAGATCCAGGGTGGGTGGATGGCTACACCTTC. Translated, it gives CASSQDPGWVDGYTF.

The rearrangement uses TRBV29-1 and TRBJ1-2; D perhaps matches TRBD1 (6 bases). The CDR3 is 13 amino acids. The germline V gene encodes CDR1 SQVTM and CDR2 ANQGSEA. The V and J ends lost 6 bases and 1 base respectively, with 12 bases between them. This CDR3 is CSVEQGFNYGYTF. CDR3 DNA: TGCAGCGTAGAACAGGGTTTTAACTATGGCTACACCTTC.

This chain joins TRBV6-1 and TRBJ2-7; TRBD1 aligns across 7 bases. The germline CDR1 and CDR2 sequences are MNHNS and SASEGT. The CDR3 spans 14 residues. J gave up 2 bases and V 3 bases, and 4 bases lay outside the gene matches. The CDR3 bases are TGTGCCAGCAGTGACCGGGACAGACCCTACGAGCAGTACTTC. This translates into CASSDRDRPYEQYF.

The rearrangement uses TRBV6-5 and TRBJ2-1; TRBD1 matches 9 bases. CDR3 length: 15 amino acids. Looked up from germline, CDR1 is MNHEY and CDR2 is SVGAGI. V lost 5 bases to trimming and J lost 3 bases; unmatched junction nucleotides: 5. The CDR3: CASSRGQGRYNEQFF. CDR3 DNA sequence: TGTGCCAGCAGTCGTGGACAGGGGCGCTACAATGAGCAGTTCTTC.

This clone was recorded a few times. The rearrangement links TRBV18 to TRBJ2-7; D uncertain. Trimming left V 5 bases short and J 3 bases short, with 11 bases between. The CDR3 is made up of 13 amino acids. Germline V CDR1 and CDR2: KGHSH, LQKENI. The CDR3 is CASSRGADYEQYF. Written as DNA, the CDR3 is TGTGCCAGCTCAAGAGGTGCTGACTACGAGCAGTACTTC. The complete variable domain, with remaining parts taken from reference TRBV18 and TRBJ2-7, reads NAGVMQNPRHLVRRRGQEARLRCSPMKGHSHVYWYRQLPEEGLKFMVYLQKENIIDESGMPKERFSAEFPKEGPSILRIQQVVRGDSAAYFCASSRGADYEQYFGPGTRLTVT.

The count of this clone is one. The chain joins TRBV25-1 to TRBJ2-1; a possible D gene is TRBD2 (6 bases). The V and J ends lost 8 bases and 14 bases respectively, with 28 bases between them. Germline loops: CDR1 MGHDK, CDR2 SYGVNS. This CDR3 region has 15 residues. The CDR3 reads CASLTRSYYPPREFF. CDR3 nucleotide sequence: TGTGCCAGCTTGACTAGGTCGTACTACCCCCCCCGAGAGTTCTTC.

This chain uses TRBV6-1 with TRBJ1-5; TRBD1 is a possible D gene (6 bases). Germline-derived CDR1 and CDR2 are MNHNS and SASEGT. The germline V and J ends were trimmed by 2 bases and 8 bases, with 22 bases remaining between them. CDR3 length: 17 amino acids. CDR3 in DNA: TGTGCCAGCAGTGAATTTGCCCCGGGGGGCCGCTATAAGCCCCAGCATTTT. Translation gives CASSEFAPGGRYKPQHF.

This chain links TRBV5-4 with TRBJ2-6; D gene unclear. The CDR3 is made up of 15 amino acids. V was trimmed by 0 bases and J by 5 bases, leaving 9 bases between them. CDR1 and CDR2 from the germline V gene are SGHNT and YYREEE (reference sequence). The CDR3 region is CASSLAEERANVLTF. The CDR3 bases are TGTGCCAGCAGCTTGGCCGAGGAACGGGCCAACGTCCTGACTTTC.

The CDR3 DNA follows: TGTGCCAGCAGTCCACCTTACGACACCTCCTACGAGCAGTACTTC. Protein sequence: CASSPPYDTSYEQYF. The chain recombines TRBV28 with TRBJ2-7, with no clear D. Trimming took off 5 bases at V and 0 bases at J, with 14 bases between the two ends. Germline V lookup: CDR1 MDHEN, CDR2 SYDVKM. This CDR3 has 15 residues.

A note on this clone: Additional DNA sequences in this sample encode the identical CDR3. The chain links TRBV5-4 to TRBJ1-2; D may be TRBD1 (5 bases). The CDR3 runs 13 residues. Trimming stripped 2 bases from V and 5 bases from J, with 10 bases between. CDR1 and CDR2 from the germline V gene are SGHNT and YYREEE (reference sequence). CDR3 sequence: CASSFRGGYGYTF. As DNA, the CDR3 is TGTGCCAGCAGCTTTAGGGGTGGTTATGGCTACACCTTC.